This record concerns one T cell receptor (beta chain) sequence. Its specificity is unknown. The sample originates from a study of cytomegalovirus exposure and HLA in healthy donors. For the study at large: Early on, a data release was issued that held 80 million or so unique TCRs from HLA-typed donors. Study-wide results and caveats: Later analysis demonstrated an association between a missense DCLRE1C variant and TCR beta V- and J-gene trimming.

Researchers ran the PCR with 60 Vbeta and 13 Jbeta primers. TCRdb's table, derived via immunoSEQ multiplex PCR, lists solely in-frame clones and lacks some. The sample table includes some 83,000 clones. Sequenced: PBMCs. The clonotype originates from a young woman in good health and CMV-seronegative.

The DNA of the CDR3 is TGTGCCAGCAGCTTGGCACCGGGGAATATGGGGTCCTACAATGAGCAGTTCTTC. It codes for CASSLAPGNMGSYNEQFF. The chain has TRBV5-4 and TRBJ2-1; TRBD2 might be the D (5 bases). The CDR3 runs to 18 residues. Germline loops: CDR1 SGHNT, CDR2 YYREEE (reference sequence). Trimming cost V 0 bases and J 1 base, with 17 bases left between them.